This T cell receptor (beta chain) was captured in a study of neurological immune-mediated disorders. With 10-nucleotide random UMIs, 5'RACE was used to make the cDNA. TCRdb reprocessed the 5' RACE reads via MiXCR and lists one record per CDR3 protein. The sample has around 37,000 distinct CDR3 sequences, about 3.3% seen once. Time point described: longitudinal time-point 1 (baseline). In this sample, this clonotype turned up many times. Its specificity is not known. Study-wide results and limits: When grouped phylogenetically, the repertoires of 18 of the 34 multiple sclerosis patients fell together in one related-CDR3 cluster, which is a possible signature. None of the CDR3 amino acid sequences found in expanded clones was shared across subjects. This suggests that the TCR-beta repertoires were private in all groups. With the multiple sclerosis repertoire cluster, neither clinical nor MRI features showed any association.

V was pared by 1 base and J by 4 bases, with 5 bases of the junction left unmatched. CDR3 length: 15 amino acids. Looked up from germline, CDR1 is SNHLY and CDR2 is FYNNEI. This chain connects TRBV2 to TRBJ1-2; 8 bases fit TRBD1. This sequence originates from an older woman with multiple sclerosis. Sequencing was done on a sample of PBMCs. The DNA for the CDR3 is TGTGCCAGCAGTGAAGATCCAGGGGGCATCTATGGCTACACCTTC. It encodes CASSEDPGGIYGYTF.